This T cell receptor (beta chain) was identified in a study of shared clonotypes between healthy human individuals. Assay: immunoSEQ multiplex PCR; the TCRdb copy retains only in-frame clones and omits some. The repertoire includes some 2 million clones, 85% to 95% of them detected once, and about 1.1% sits in the top ten. Terminally differentiated effector memory CD45RA+ cells were left out of the naive CD8 fraction, which was CD45RO-negative and positively selected for CCR7. Material for sequencing was naive CD8+ T cells sorted from blood. The sequence was obtained from a man in his late teens or twenties in good health.

CDR3 bases: TGTGCCAGTACCGGGGGGGCCACAGATACGCAGTATTTT. It specifies CASTGGATDTQYF. This chain uses TRBV19 with TRBJ2-3; 8 bases are a match to TRBD2. With 7 bases clipped from V and 2 bases from J, the junction kept 2 bases outside the gene matches. The CDR3 totals 13 residues. Looked up from germline, CDR1 is LNHDA and CDR2 is SQIVND (reference sequence).